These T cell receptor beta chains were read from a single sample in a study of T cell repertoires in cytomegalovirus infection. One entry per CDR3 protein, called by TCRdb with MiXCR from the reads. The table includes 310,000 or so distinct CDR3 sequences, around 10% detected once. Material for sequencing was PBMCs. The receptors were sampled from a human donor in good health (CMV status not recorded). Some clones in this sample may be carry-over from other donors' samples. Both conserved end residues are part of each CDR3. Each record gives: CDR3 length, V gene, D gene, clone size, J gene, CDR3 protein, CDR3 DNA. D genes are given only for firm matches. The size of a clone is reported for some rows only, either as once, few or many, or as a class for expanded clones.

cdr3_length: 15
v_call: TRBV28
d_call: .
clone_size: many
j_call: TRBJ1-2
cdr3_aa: CASSLKGRGNYGYTF
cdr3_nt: TGTGCCAGCAGTTTAAAGGGTCGAGGGAACTATGGCTACACCTTC

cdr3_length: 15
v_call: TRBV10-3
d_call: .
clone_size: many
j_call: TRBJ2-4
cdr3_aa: CAISVSEDTGNIQYF
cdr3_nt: TGTGCCATCAGTGTTAGTGAGGATACTGGAAACATTCAGTACTTC

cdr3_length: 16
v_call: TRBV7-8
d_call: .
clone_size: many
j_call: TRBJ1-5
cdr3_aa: CASSGHRFSSNQPQHF
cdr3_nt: TGTGCCAGCAGCGGACACAGGTTCTCTAGCAATCAGCCCCAGCATTTT

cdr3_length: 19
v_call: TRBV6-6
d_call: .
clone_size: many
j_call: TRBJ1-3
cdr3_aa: CASSYSLDPIWEAGNTIYF
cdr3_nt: TGTGCCAGCAGTTACTCCCTTGACCCGATCTGGGAGGCTGGAAACACCATATATTTT

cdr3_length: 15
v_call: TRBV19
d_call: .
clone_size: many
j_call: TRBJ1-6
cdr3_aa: CASRTLSSYNSPLHF
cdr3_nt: TGTGCCAGTAGGACGTTGAGCTCCTATAATTCACCCCTCCACTTT

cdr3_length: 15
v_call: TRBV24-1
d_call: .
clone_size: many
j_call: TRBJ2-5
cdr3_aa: CATSDDRGGLETQYF
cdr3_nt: TGTGCCACCAGTGATGACAGGGGAGGGCTGGAGACCCAGTACTTC

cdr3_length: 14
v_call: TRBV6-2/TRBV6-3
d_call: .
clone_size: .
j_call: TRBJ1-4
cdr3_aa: CASSSAGTLEKLFF
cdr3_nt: TGTGCCAGCAGTTCCGCCGGGACTTTGGAAAAACTGTTTTTT

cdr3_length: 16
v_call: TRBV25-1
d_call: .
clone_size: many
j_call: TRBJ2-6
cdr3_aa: CASSFNRPSGANVLTF
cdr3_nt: TGTGCCAGCAGTTTTAATCGGCCCTCTGGGGCCAACGTCCTGACTTTC

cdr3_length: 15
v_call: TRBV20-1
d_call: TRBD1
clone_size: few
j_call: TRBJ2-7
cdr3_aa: CSARARGQPLYEQYF
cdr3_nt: TGCAGTGCTAGAGCCCGGGGACAGCCACTCTACGAGCAGTACTTC

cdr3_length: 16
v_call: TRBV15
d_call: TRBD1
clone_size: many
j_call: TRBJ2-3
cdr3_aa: CATSPPGTGGTDTQYF
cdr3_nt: TGTGCCACCAGCCCGCCAGGGACAGGGGGCACAGATACGCAGTATTTT

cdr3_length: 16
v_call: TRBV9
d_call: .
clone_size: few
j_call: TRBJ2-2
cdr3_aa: CASSLRGALNTGELFF
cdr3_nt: TGTGCCAGCAGCCTCAGGGGGGCCTTGAACACCGGGGAGCTGTTTTTT

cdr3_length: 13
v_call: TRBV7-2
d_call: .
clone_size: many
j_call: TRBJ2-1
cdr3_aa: CASSLANVYEQFF
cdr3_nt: TGTGCCAGCAGCTTAGCGAACGTCTATGAGCAGTTCTTC

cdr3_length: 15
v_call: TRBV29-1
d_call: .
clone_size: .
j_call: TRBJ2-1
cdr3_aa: CSVDARTPLGNEQFF
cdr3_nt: TGCAGCGTTGATGCCAGAACACCACTAGGTAATGAGCAGTTCTTC

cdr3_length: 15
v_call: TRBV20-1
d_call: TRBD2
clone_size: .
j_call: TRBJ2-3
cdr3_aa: CSANILAGYTDTQYF
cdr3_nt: TGCAGTGCTAACATCCTAGCGGGATACACAGATACGCAGTATTTT

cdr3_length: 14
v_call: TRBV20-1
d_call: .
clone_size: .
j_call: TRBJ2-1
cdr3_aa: CSARVRTTYNEQFF
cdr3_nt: TGCAGTGCTAGAGTTCGGACTACCTACAATGAGCAGTTCTTC

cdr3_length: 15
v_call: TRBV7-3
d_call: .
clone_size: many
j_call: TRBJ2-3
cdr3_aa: CASSLPGASTDTQYF
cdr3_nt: TGTGCCAGCAGCTTACCGGGGGCTAGCACAGATACGCAGTATTTT

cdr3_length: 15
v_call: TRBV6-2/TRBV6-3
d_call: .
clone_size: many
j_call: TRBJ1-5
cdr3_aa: CASSYRDGYNQPQHF
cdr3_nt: TGTGCCAGCAGTTACCGGGACGGGTACAATCAGCCCCAGCATTTT

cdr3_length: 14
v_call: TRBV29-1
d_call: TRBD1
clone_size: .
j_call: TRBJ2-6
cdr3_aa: CSVGDRAGANVLTF
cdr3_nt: TGCAGCGTTGGTGACAGGGCTGGGGCCAACGTCCTGACTTTC

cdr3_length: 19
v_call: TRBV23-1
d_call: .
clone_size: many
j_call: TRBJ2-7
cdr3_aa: CASSQSGCAAGRRSYEQYF
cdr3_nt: TGCGCCAGCAGTCAATCCGGTTGTGCGGCAGGGCGACGCTCCTACGAGCAGTACTTC

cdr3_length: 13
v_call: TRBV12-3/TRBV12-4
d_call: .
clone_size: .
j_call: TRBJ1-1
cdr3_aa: CASSSFLSTEAFF
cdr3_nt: TGTGCCAGCAGTTCCTTCCTTAGCACTGAAGCTTTCTTT

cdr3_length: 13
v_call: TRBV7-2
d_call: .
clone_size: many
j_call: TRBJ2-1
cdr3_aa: CASSPVGGNEQFF
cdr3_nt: TGTGCCAGCAGCCCCGTGGGGGGCAATGAGCAGTTCTTC

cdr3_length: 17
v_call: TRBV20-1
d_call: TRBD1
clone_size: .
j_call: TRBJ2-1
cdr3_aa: CSARASDDRGSYNEQFF
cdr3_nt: TGCAGTGCTAGGGCTTCGGATGACAGGGGCTCCTACAATGAGCAGTTCTTC

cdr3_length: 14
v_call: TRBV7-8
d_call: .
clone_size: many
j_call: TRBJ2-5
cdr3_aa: CASSLLQGYETQYF
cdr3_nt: TGTGCCAGCAGCTTACTGCAGGGGTATGAGACCCAGTACTTC

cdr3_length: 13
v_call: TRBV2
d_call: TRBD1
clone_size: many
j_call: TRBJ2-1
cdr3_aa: CASRDPGGDEQFF
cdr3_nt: TGTGCCAGCAGAGATCCAGGGGGTGATGAGCAGTTCTTC

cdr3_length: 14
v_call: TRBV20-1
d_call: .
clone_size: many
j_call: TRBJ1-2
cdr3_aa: CSAQILLGDYGYTF
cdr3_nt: TGCAGTGCTCAGATATTATTGGGGGACTATGGCTACACCTTC

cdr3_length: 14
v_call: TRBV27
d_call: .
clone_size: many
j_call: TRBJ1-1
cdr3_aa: CASSFTGMNTEAFF
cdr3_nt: TGTGCCAGCAGTTTTACAGGGATGAACACTGAAGCTTTCTTT

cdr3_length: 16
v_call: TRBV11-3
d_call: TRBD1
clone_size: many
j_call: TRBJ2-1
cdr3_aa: CASSQRKTGGMDEQFF
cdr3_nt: TGTGCCAGCAGCCAAAGAAAGACAGGGGGCATGGATGAGCAGTTCTTC

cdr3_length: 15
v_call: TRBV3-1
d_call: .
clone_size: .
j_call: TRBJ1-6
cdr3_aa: CASSQDATGPSPLHF
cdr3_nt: TGTGCCAGCAGCCAAGACGCGACAGGCCCTTCACCCCTCCACTTT

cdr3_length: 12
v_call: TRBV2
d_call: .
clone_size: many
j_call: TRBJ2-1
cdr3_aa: CASSGTFNEQFF
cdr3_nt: TGTGCCAGCAGTGGAACCTTCAATGAGCAGTTCTTC

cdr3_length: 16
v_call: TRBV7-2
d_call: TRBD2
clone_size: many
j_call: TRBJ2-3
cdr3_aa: CASSLALAGSWDTQYF
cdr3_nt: TGTGCCAGCAGCTTAGCCCTAGCGGGGTCCTGGGATACGCAGTATTTT

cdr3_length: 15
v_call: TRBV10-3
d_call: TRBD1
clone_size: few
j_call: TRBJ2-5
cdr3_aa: CAISAIDREQETQYF
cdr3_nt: TGTGCCATCAGTGCTATAGACAGGGAACAAGAGACCCAGTACTTC

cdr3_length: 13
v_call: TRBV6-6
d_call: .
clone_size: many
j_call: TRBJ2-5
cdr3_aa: CASNRQEQETQYF
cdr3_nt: TGTGCCAGCAATCGACAGGAACAAGAGACCCAGTACTTC

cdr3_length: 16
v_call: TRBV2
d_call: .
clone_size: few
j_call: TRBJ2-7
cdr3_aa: CASSELETPSSYEQYF
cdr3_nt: TGTGCCAGCAGTGAATTAGAGACGCCTAGCTCCTACGAGCAGTACTTC

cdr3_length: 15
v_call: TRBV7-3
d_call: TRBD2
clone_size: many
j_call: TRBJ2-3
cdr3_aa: CASSIPAGSTDTQYF
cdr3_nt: TGTGCCAGCAGTATTCCAGCGGGGAGCACAGATACGCAGTATTTT

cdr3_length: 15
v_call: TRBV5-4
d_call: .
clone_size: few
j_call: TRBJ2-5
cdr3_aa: CASSLVGTEGQTQYF
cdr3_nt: TGTGCCAGCAGCTTGGTCGGGACGGAGGGGCAGACCCAGTACTTC

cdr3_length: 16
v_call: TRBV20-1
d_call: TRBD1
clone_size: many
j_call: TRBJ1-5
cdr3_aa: CSASTGTGRGGQPQHF
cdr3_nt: TGCAGTGCTAGCACCGGGACAGGTAGAGGAGGTCAGCCCCAGCATTTT

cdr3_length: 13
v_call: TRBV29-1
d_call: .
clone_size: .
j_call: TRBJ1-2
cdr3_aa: CSALLQSNYGYTF
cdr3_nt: TGCAGCGCCTTACTTCAGAGTAACTATGGCTACACCTTC

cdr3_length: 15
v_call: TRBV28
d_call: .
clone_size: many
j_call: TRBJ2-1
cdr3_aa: CASRHRDPLYNEQFF
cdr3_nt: TGTGCCAGCAGGCACCGGGACCCCCTTTACAATGAGCAGTTCTTC

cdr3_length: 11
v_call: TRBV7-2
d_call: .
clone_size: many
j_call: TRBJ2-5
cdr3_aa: CASSLDAVSHF
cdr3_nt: TGTGCCAGCAGCTTAGATGCGGTCTCTCACTTC

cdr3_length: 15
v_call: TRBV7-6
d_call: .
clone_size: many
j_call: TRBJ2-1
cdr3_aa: CASSLGQGGNNEQFF
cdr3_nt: TGTGCCAGCAGCTTAGGTCAGGGGGGAAACAATGAGCAGTTCTTC